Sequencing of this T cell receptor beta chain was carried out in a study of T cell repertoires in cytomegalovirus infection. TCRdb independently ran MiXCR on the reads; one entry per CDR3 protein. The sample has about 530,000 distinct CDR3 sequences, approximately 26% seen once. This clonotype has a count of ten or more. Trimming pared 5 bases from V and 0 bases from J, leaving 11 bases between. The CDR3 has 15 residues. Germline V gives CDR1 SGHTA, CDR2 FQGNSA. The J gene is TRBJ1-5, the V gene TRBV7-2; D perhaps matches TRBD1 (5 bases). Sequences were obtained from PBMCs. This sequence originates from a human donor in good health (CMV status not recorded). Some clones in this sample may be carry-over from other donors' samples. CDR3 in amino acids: CASSPGLNSNQPQHF. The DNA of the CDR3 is TGTGCCAGCAGCCCGGGACTGAATAGCAATCAGCCCCAGCATTTT.